Detailed here is one T cell receptor (beta chain). The repertoire was sequenced with immunoSEQ multiplex PCR; TCRdb's copy has only in-frame clones and lacks some. Counted here are over 100,000 clones, about 90% occurring once; the ten biggest clones make up approximately 2.5%. This specimen belongs to a study of T cell responses to AZD1222 COVID-19 vaccine. The source was peripheral blood, collected 28 days after the second AZD1222 dose. The receptor was isolated from an adult who received the AZD1222 COVID-19 vaccine.

The CDR3 DNA sequence: TGTGCCAGCTCACCCGGGGGCGGACAGGAGGGACAGCCCCAGCATTTT. As protein: CASSPGGGQEGQPQHF. V is TRBV18 and J is TRBJ1-5, with 7 bases that match TRBD1. This CDR3 contains 16 residues. With 3 bases clipped from V and 7 bases from J, the junction kept 12 bases outside the gene matches. The germline CDR1 and CDR2 sequences are KGHSH and LQKENI.